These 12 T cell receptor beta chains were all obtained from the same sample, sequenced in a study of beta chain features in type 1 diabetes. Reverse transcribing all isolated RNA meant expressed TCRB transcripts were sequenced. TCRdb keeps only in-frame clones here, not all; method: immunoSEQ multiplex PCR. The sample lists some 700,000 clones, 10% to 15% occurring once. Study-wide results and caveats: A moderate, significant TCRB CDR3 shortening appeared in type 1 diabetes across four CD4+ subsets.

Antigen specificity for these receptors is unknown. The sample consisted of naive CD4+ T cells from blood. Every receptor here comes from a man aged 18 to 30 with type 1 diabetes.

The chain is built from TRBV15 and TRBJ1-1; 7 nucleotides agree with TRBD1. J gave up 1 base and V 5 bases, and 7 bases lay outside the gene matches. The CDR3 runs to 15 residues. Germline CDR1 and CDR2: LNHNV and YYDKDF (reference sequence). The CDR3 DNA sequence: TGTGCCACCAGCCCCCGGGACAGACCGAACACTGAAGCTTTCTTT. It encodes CATSPRDRPNTEAFF.

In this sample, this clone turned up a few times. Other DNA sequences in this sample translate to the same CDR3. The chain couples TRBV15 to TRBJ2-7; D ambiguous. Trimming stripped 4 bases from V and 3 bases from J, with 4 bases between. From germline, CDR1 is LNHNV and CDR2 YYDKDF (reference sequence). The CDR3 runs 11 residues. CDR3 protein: CATSTYYEQYF. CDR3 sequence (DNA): TGTGCCACCAGCACGTACTACGAGCAGTACTTC.

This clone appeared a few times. The CDR3 DNA reads TGCGCCAGCTCCGGGACGGCCTATGGCTACACCTTC. This encodes CASSGTAYGYTF. This sequence joins TRBV4-1 and TRBJ1-2; D is possibly TRBD1 (5 bases). The V gene's germline CDR1 is MGHRA and CDR2 YSYEKL. Trimming removed 8 bases from V and 4 bases from J, with 11 bases in between. The CDR3 is made up of 12 amino acids.

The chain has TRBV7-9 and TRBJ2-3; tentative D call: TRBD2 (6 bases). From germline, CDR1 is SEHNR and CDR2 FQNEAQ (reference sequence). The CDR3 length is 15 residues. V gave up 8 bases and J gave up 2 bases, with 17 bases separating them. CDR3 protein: CASPLDYLDTDTQYF. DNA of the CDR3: TGTGCCAGCCCCTTGGACTACCTTGACACAGATACGCAGTATTTT.

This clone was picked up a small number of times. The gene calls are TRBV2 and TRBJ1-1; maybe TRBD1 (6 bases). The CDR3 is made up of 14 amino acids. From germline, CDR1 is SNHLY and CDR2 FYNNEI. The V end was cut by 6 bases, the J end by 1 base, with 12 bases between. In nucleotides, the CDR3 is TGTGCCAGCAGCGCCTCGACAGGGAACACTGAAGCTTTCTTT. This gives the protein CASSASTGNTEAFF.

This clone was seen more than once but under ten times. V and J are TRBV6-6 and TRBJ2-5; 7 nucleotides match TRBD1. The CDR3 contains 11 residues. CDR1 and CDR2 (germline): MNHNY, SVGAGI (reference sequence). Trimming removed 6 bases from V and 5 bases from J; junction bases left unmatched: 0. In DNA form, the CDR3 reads TGTGCCAGCAGGACAGGGGAGACCCAGTACTTC. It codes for CASRTGETQYF.

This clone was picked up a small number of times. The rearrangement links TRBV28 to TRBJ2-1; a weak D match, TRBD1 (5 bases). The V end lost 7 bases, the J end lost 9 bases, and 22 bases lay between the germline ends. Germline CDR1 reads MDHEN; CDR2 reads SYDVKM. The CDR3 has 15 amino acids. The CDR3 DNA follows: TGTGCCAGCACCCCCCCCGGAGCAGGGCGACCTGAGCAGTTCTTC. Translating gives CASTPPGAGRPEQFF.

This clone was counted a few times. The CDR3 region has the DNA TGTGCCAGCAGCCAACCAGGTGGTGAGCAGTTCTTC. Translating gives CASSQPGGEQFF. The chain is built from TRBV6-5 and TRBJ2-1, with D uncertain. Germline loops: CDR1 MNHEY, CDR2 SVGAGI. With 6 bases removed from V and 9 bases from J, the gap between germline ends came to 12 bases. This CDR3 is 12 amino acids long.

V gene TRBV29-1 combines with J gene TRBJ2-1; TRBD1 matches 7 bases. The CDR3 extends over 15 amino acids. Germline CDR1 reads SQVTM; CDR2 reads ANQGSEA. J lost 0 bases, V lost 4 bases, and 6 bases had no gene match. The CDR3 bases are TGCAGCGTTGGGATGGGACAGAGCTCCTACAATGAGCAGTTCTTC. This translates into CSVGMGQSSYNEQFF.

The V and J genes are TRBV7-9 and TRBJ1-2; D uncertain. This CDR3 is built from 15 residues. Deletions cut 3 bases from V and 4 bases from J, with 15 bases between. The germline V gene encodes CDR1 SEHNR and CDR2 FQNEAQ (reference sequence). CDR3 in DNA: TGTGCCAGCAGCTTGGAGCAACCCTCGGCCTATGGCTACACCTTC. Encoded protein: CASSLEQPSAYGYTF. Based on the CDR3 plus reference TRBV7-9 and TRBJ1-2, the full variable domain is DTGVSQNPRHKITKRGQNVTFRCDPISEHNRLYWYRQTLGQGPEFLTYFQNEAQLEKSRLLSDRFSAERPKGSFSTLEIQRTEQGDSAMYLCASSLEQPSAYGYTFGSGTRLTVV.

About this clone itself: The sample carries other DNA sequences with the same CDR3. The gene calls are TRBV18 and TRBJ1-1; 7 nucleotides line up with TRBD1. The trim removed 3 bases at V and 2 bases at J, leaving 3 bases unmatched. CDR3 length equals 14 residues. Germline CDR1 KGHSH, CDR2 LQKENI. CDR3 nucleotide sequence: TGTGCCAGCTCACCGGCAGGGGGAAACACTGAAGCTTTCTTT. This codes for CASSPAGGNTEAFF.

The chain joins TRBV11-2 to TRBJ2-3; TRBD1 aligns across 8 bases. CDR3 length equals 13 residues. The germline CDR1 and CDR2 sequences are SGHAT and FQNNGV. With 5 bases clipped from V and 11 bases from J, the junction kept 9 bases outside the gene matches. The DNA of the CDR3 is TGTGCCAGCAGCACCGAATTGGACAGGGTGCAGTATTTT. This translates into CASSTELDRVQYF.